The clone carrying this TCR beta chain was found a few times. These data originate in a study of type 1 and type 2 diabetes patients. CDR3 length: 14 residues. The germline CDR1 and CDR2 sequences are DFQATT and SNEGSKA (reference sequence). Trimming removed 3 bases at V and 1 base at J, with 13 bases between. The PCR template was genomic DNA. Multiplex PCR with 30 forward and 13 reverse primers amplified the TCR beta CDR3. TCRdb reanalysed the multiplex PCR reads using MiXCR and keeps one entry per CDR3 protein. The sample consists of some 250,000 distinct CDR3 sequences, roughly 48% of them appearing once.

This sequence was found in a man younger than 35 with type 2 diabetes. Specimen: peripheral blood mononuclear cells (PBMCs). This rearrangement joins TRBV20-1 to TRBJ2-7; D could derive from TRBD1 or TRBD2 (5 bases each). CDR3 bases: TGCAGTGCTAGTAAGCCGGGGACGTCCTACGAGCAGTACTTC. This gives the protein CSASKPGTSYEQYF.